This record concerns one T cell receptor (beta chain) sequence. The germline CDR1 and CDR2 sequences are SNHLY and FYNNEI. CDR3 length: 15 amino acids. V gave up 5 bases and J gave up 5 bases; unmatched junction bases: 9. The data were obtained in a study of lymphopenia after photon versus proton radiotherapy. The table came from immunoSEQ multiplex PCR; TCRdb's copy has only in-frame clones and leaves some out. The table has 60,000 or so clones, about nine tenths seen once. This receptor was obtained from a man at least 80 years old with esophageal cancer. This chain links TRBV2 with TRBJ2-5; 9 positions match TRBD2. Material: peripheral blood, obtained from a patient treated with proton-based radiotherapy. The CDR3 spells CASSLRAGGAETQYF. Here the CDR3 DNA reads TGTGCCAGCAGTCTTCGGGCGGGGGGGGCGGAGACCCAGTACTTC.